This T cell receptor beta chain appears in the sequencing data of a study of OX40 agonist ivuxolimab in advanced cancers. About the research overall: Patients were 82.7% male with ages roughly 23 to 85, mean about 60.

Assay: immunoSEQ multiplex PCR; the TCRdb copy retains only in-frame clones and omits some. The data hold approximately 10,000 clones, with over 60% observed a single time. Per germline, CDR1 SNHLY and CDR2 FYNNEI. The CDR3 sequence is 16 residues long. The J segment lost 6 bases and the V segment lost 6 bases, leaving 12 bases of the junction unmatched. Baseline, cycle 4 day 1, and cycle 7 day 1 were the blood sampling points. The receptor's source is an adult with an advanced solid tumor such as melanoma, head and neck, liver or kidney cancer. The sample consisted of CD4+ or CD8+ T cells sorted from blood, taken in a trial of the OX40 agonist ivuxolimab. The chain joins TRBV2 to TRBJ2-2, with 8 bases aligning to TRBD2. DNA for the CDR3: TGTGCCAGCAGCCCCGGGCTAGCGGGCCCCCCCGGGGAGCTGTTTTTT. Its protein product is CASSPGLAGPPGELFF.